A selection of T cell receptor beta chains follows, all from one sample in a study of cytomegalovirus exposure and HLA in healthy donors. Generated by immunoSEQ multiplex PCR, the TCRdb table keeps only in-frame clones and is missing some. The sample has approximately 200,000 clones; about four fifths are singletons. Source material: PBMCs. The receptors were sampled from a man under 40 in good health and CMV-seropositive. CDR3s include the opening cysteine and the closing phenylalanine or tryptophan. The D gene is left open where the match is weak. The listing skips clone size in some rows; elsewhere it reads once, few, many or a size class.

.,.,TRBV30,TRBJ2-6,CAWTGFSGANVLTF,TGTGCCTGGACAGGGTTCTCTGGGGCCAACGTCCTGACTTTC
TRBD2,.,TRBV28,TRBJ2-1,CASSLTSGVTYNEQFF,TGTGCCAGCAGTCTTACTAGCGGGGTCACCTACAATGAGCAGTTCTTC
.,.,TRBV7-3,TRBJ2-7,CASSDGSTSYEQYF,TGTGCCAGCAGCGACGGGTCGACCAGCTACGAGCAGTACTTC
.,.,TRBV4-3,TRBJ1-1,CASSQAIQSVMNTEAFF,TGCGCCAGCAGCCAAGCCATACAGTCGGTAATGAACACTGAAGCTTTCTTT
TRBD1,few,TRBV5-1,TRBJ2-1,CASSFPGGAGNEQFF,TGCGCCAGCAGCTTCCCAGGGGGCGCTGGGAATGAGCAGTTCTTC
TRBD1,.,TRBV6-1,TRBJ1-2,CASIPAGQGRYGYTF,TGTGCCAGCATTCCCGCGGGACAGGGGAGGTATGGCTACACCTTC
TRBD1,.,TRBV7-9,TRBJ1-1,CASSKGAIEAFF,TGTGCCAGCAGTAAGGGGGCTATTGAAGCTTTCTTT
.,.,TRBV19,TRBJ1-2,CASSLSRGTLYYGYTF,TGTGCCAGTAGCCTTTCCCGGGGTACACTATACTATGGCTACACCTTC
.,.,TRBV4-2,TRBJ2-5,CASSQDSTSFQYF,TGTGCCAGCAGCCAAGATTCTACTAGCTTTCAGTACTTC
.,.,TRBV2,TRBJ1-1,CATRWGGGTEAFF,TGTGCCACCCGATGGGGGGGAGGCACTGAAGCTTTCTTT
.,.,TRBV29-1,TRBJ1-2,CSARATNYGYTF,TGCAGCGCGAGGGCAACTAACTATGGCTACACCTTC
TRBD2,few,TRBV13,TRBJ2-1,CASSSGLAGGRKYDEQFF,TGTGCCAGCAGCTCAGGACTAGCGGGGGGGAGAAAATACGATGAGCAGTTCTTC
TRBD1,.,TRBV2,TRBJ2-2,CASSGQGHGELFF,TGTGCCAGCAGTGGACAGGGCCACGGGGAGCTGTTTTTT
TRBD2,.,TRBV5-1,TRBJ2-1,CASSPTSGGTNEQFF,TGCGCCAGCAGCCCTACTAGCGGGGGGACTAATGAGCAGTTCTTC
TRBD1,.,TRBV5-4,TRBJ1-2,CASSLASGGAPRYGYTF,TGTGCCAGCAGCTTGGCTTCAGGGGGCGCGCCCCGTTATGGCTACACCTTC
.,.,TRBV28,TRBJ2-7,CASSSAGNEQYF,TGTGCCAGCAGTTCGGCGGGCAACGAGCAGTACTTC
.,few,TRBV4-2,TRBJ2-7,CASNRNADSYEQYF,TGTGCCAGCAATCGTAATGCGGACTCCTACGAGCAGTACTTC
.,.,TRBV28,TRBJ1-2,CASSFGGTTHSYGYTF,TGTGCCAGCAGTTTCGGGGGGACCACTCACTCCTATGGCTACACCTTC
.,.,TRBV6-1,TRBJ2-2,CASSERTGGELFF,TGTGCCAGCAGTGAACGCACAGGCGGGGAGCTGTTTTTT
TRBD2,.,TRBV5-1,TRBJ2-2,CASSRLGLANTGELFF,TGCGCCAGCAGCCGACTGGGACTAGCAAACACCGGGGAGCTGTTTTTT
.,.,TRBV7-8,TRBJ1-6,CASSPTWGLQRNSPLHF,TGTGCCAGCAGCCCGACGTGGGGCCTCCAGAGAAATTCACCCCTCCACTTT
TRBD1,.,TRBV11-2,TRBJ1-1,CASSDRGAEAFF,TGTGCCAGCAGCGACAGGGGGGCTGAAGCTTTCTTT
TRBD2,.,TRBV6-6,TRBJ2-7,CASSRGDSYEQYF,TGTGCCAGCAGCCGGGGGGACTCCTACGAGCAGTACTTC
.,.,TRBV7-2,TRBJ1-1,CASSLVGGSTEAFF,TGTGCCAGCAGCTTAGTGGGGGGGAGTACTGAAGCTTTCTTT
.,.,TRBV6-5,TRBJ2-6,CASSYETGSGANVLTF,TGTGCCAGCAGTTACGAAACAGGGTCTGGGGCCAACGTCCTGACTTTC
.,.,TRBV18,TRBJ2-7,CASSPDSPLSYEQYF,TGTGCCAGCTCACCAGACAGCCCTCTCTCCTACGAGCAGTACTTC
TRBD2,few,TRBV15,TRBJ2-1,CATSTLLVELAGYNEQFF,TGTGCCACCAGCACCCTCTTAGTTGAGCTAGCGGGATACAATGAGCAGTTCTTC
.,.,TRBV4-3,TRBJ2-2,CASSLPPGAIANTGELFF,TGCGCCAGCAGTCTACCCCCGGGAGCCATCGCGAACACCGGGGAGCTGTTTTTT
.,.,TRBV29-1,TRBJ1-2,CSGEDMNYGYTF,TGCAGCGGGGAGGACATGAACTATGGCTACACCTTC
TRBD2,.,TRBV28,TRBJ2-7,CASSSPPVTSGLAYEQYF,TGTGCCAGCAGTTCACCCCCGGTGACTAGCGGGTTAGCCTACGAGCAGTACTTC
.,.,TRBV7-9,TRBJ2-7,CASSLSQGGTYEQYF,TGTGCCAGCAGCTTATCACAGGGGGGGACCTACGAGCAGTACTTC
TRBD2,.,TRBV30,TRBJ2-1,CAWSPGTSGLYNEQFF,TGTGCCTGGAGCCCCGGGACTAGCGGCCTATACAATGAGCAGTTCTTC
.,.,TRBV5-1,TRBJ2-3,CASSLASRSSTDTQYF,TGCGCCAGCAGCTTGGCTAGTAGATCTAGCACAGATACGCAGTATTTT
TRBD2,.,TRBV29-1,TRBJ2-3,CSVSVRGAHPQNTQYF,TGCAGCGTTAGTGTGCGGGGGGCCCACCCACAAAATACGCAGTATTTT
TRBD1,.,TRBV7-9,TRBJ2-3,CASSRQGVPDTQYF,TGTGCCAGCAGCCGACAGGGGGTCCCAGATACGCAGTATTTT
.,once,TRBV6-1,TRBJ1-1,CASSEQWAPQAFF,TGTGCCAGCAGTGAACAATGGGCTCCCCAAGCTTTCTTT
.,.,TRBV6-1,TRBJ2-5,CASSGSGWETQYF,TGTGCCAGCAGTGGAAGTGGCTGGGAGACCCAGTACTTC
.,few,TRBV4-3,TRBJ1-2,CASSQGQGFNYGYTF,TGCGCCAGCAGCCAAGGTCAGGGGTTTAACTATGGCTACACCTTC
TRBD2,once,TRBV19,TRBJ2-6,CASSIKGLAGAMSGANVLTF,TGTGCCAGTAGTATAAAAGGACTAGCGGGAGCGATGTCCGGGGCCAACGTCCTGACTTTC
TRBD2,.,TRBV5-1,TRBJ2-3,CASSLGGGDTDTQYF,TGCGCCAGCAGCTTGGGCGGGGGGGATACAGATACGCAGTATTTT
.,.,TRBV7-9,TRBJ2-1,CASSPSGEQFF,TGTGCCAGCAGCCCGTCCGGTGAGCAGTTCTTC
TRBD1,.,TRBV7-9,TRBJ2-5,CASSLATGGQETQYF,TGTGCCAGCAGCTTAGCCACAGGGGGCCAAGAGACCCAGTACTTC
TRBD1,.,TRBV27,TRBJ1-2,CASSWDRAYGGYTF,TGTGCCAGCAGTTGGGACAGGGCTTACGGGGGCTACACCTTC
.,once,TRBV14,TRBJ2-7,CASSHTYEQYF,TGTGCCAGCAGCCACACATACGAGCAGTACTTC
TRBD2,few,TRBV7-6,TRBJ2-1,CASSLAFREAVIEQFF,TGTGCCAGCAGCTTAGCGTTCCGGGAGGCCGTCATTGAGCAGTTCTTC
.,.,TRBV5-4,TRBJ2-2,CASSLDYNTGELFF,TGTGCCAGCAGCTTGGACTACAACACCGGGGAGCTGTTTTTT
TRBD1,.,TRBV7-2,TRBJ1-3,CASSSSRDRGSGNTIYF,TGTGCCAGCAGCTCGTCCCGGGACAGGGGATCAGGAAACACCATATATTTT
.,.,TRBV5-1,TRBJ2-3,CASSLVLSYTDTQYF,TGCGCCAGCAGCTTGGTCCTATCCTATACAGATACGCAGTATTTT
TRBD2,.,TRBV7-9,TRBJ2-1,CASSLTSGRAKSSYNEQFF,TGTGCCAGCAGCTTGACTAGCGGGAGGGCCAAGAGCTCCTACAATGAGCAGTTCTTC